The T cell receptor beta chain described here comes from a study of T cell changes during pregnancy in multiple sclerosis. Assay used: immunoSEQ multiplex PCR; TCRdb lists only in-frame clones, some missing. The sample holds about 85,000 clones; approximately 90% are singletons and the top ten take around 2.3%. The CDR3 extends over 14 amino acids. After removal of 4 bases from V and 0 bases from J, the junction contained 2 bases not matched to a gene. Per germline, CDR1 MGHRA and CDR2 YSYEKL. This chain joins TRBV4-1 and TRBJ1-1, with TRBD1 matching over 7 bases. This sample comprised peripheral blood, obtained in the first trimester of pregnancy. This TCR was sampled from a female donor with multiple sclerosis, enrolled in a pregnancy study. The CDR3 coding sequence is TGCGCCAGCAGCCGACAGGGCGTGAACACTGAAGCTTTCTTT. Encoded protein: CASSRQGVNTEAFF.